The rows below give T cell receptor beta chains drawn from one sample of a study of blood T cell repertoires in COVID-19. Repertoires were generated with immunoSEQ multiplex PCR, while TCRdb's copy carries only in-frame clones and drops some. The sample contains some 340,000 clones, more than 90% of which appear only once. Sample: PBMCs or T cells enriched from blood (not recorded which). The receptors stem from a woman aged 25 to 39 who had been exposed to COVID-19. Both conserved end residues are part of each CDR3. Each record gives: V gene, clone size, D gene, J gene, CDR3 protein, CDR3 DNA. The D gene is left open where the match is weak. A clone size is listed for some rows: how often the clone was seen (once, few, many), or a class if it is expanded.

V gene: TRBV12-3/TRBV12-4
clone size: NA
D gene: TRBD1
J gene: TRBJ1-1
CDR3 protein: CASSPTGETEAFF
CDR3 DNA: TGTGCCAGCAGCCCGACAGGGGAAACTGAAGCTTTCTTT

V gene: TRBV10-3
clone size: NA
D gene: TRBD1
J gene: TRBJ1-3
CDR3 protein: CAISELGQHRLGNTIYF
CDR3 DNA: TGTGCCATCAGTGAGTTGGGACAGCACCGCCTTGGAAACACCATATATTTT

V gene: TRBV20-1
clone size: NA
D gene: NA
J gene: TRBJ1-1
CDR3 protein: CSALQNTEAFF
CDR3 DNA: TGCAGTGCTTTACAGAACACTGAAGCTTTCTTT

V gene: TRBV5-4
clone size: NA
D gene: NA
J gene: TRBJ2-7
CDR3 protein: CASSLGGSESYEQYF
CDR3 DNA: TGTGCCAGCAGCTTAGGAGGCAGCGAATCCTACGAGCAGTACTTC

V gene: TRBV4-2
clone size: NA
D gene: NA
J gene: TRBJ1-2
CDR3 protein: CASSQGGNYGYTF
CDR3 DNA: TGTGCCAGCAGCCAGGGCGGGAACTATGGCTACACCTTC

V gene: TRBV4-3
clone size: NA
D gene: NA
J gene: TRBJ1-6
CDR3 protein: CASSQRLQRGNSPLHF
CDR3 DNA: TGCGCCAGCAGCCAGAGACTCCAAAGGGGTAATTCACCCCTCCACTTT

V gene: TRBV7-8
clone size: NA
D gene: TRBD2
J gene: TRBJ2-7
CDR3 protein: CASRPSGGKIYEQYF
CDR3 DNA: TGTGCCAGCAGGCCTAGCGGGGGGAAAATCTACGAGCAGTACTTC

V gene: TRBV12-3/TRBV12-4
clone size: few
D gene: NA
J gene: TRBJ2-1
CDR3 protein: CASSSGRGYEQFF
CDR3 DNA: TGTGCCAGCAGTTCCGGCAGGGGATATGAGCAGTTCTTC

V gene: TRBV18
clone size: NA
D gene: TRBD1
J gene: TRBJ2-5
CDR3 protein: CASSPRGQSVLETQYF
CDR3 DNA: TGTGCCAGCTCACCACGGGGACAGAGCGTCCTGGAGACCCAGTACTTC

V gene: TRBV3-1/TRBV3-2
clone size: NA
D gene: NA
J gene: TRBJ1-1
CDR3 protein: CASSLRDPLGEAFF
CDR3 DNA: TGTGCCAGCAGCCTCAGGGATCCCTTGGGTGAAGCTTTCTTT

V gene: TRBV10-2
clone size: once
D gene: NA
J gene: TRBJ1-1
CDR3 protein: CASSETQAEAFF
CDR3 DNA: TGCGCCAGCAGTGAAACACAAGCTGAAGCTTTCTTT

V gene: TRBV7-8
clone size: once
D gene: TRBD1
J gene: TRBJ1-4
CDR3 protein: CASSLTTGLNEKLFF
CDR3 DNA: TGTGCCAGCAGCTTAACGACAGGGCTAAATGAAAAACTGTTTTTT

V gene: TRBV19
clone size: NA
D gene: TRBD2
J gene: TRBJ2-3
CDR3 protein: CASSPLLAGATDTQYF
CDR3 DNA: TGTGCCAGTAGTCCGTTACTAGCGGGGGCGACAGATACGCAGTATTTT

V gene: TRBV4-3
clone size: NA
D gene: NA
J gene: TRBJ2-3
CDR3 protein: CASSQADRGGDTQYF
CDR3 DNA: TGCGCCAGCAGCCAAGCTGACAGAGGGGGAGATACGCAGTATTTT